Listed below are T cell receptor beta chains from one sample, sequenced in a study of T-cell reconstitution after alpha-beta-depleted transplantation in children. TCRdb itself ran the PCR reads through MiXCR, one entry per CDR3 protein. The sample includes approximately 630,000 distinct CDR3 sequences, roughly 13% of them seen just once. Sequenced here: PBMCs, sampled before TCRalphabeta/CD19-depleted stem cell transplant. Every receptor here comes from a girl aged 2 to 10 with congenital amegakaryocytic thrombocytopenia, due to receive a stem cell transplant. Each CDR3 is given with its conserved first and last residue.

v_call cdr3_aa
TRBV2 CAIEGQSSGELFF
TRBV28 CASGPFALYYEQYF
TRBV12-3/TRBV12-4 CASSPQYSNQPQHF
TRBV28 CASSLGAGGTGYEQYF
TRBV24-1 CATSDHFTGRRTLEQFF
TRBV11-2 CASSLGGRGPETQYF
TRBV6-5 CASSYSKNYEQYF
TRBV7-8 CASSLAAGGSSYEQYF
TRBV12-3/TRBV12-4 CATSQGRTHRQPQHF
TRBV20-1 CSAGGLENTGELFF
TRBV6-1 CASSTFGTTNYGYTF
TRBV21-1 CASSKVVVGKETQYF
TRBV12-3/TRBV12-4 CASSLARDTQYF
TRBV5-1 CASSLRGLAGGNEQFF
TRBV11-1 CASSSSGSGGKETQYF
TRBV29-1 CSVATGGNSPLHF
TRBV9 CASSVGTIPPLHF